This entry features one T cell receptor (beta chain) sequence. In its sample, this clone was seen a few times. No antigen is known for it. Per-nucleotide qualities are absent, and no much larger clonotype sits a single base away. These data belong to a study of cytotoxic CD8 clonotypes in ibrutinib-treated CLL (dated by TCRdb to 2020 to 2022). Study-level background: The cohort included some 14 treatment-naive and eleven to twelve relapsed/refractory patients; around 17 were IGHV unmutated. Cryopreserved peripheral blood mononuclear cells were collected before treatment, at response, and at either disease progression or sustained remission. Responses were partial in 24 patients and complete in 2; after median roughly 69 months follow-up, roughly 15 stayed in remission and some twelve progressed. Response samples were obtained after a median of around 11 months of treatment, with a range of roughly 6 to 36 months. Of the approximately 90 participants in the trial, approximately 26 had longitudinal samples available. On average, each sample yielded around 250,000 productive templates and roughly 95,000 productive rearrangements. Patients were still on ibrutinib when every remission and progressive disease sample was collected. Overall study outcomes, separate from this receptor: At ibrutinib response clonality went up, during sustained remission it held steady, and at progression it dropped back toward baseline. Sustained-remission and progressing patients did not have matched sampling times, and lymph node repertoires were not examined. At baseline, clonality was higher than in age-matched healthy donors and showed a strong correlation with circulating CD8+ T-cell counts. Public clonotypes were rare and either shrank or stayed stable during treatment, and the rise in clonality at ibrutinib response reflected expansion of private clonotypes.

A MiSeq instrument was used for deep resolution sequencing, which targeted depths ranging from 1 in 1 million up to 1 in 200,000 T cells, with coverage averaging 10x for each clonotype. TCR beta libraries were generated with the immunoSEQ hsTCRB Kit. As for the original processing: Data were analyzed with ImmunoSEQ Data Assistant and ImmunoSEQ Analyzer, with V, D and J genes assigned per IMGT definitions. Clonality, which ranges from 0 to 1, was calculated by subtracting the normalized Shannon entropy of productive rearrangement frequencies from one. Only overrepresented clonotypes making up at least 0.05% of each patient's repertoire were included in the public clonotype analysis. Fewer than 15 repertoires from age-matched healthy donors, obtained from immuneACCESS, served as clonality controls. TCRdb took over this immuneACCESS table, retaining in-frame rearrangements with V and J assigned. Such tables are incomplete; in checked studies, under half of the missing clones stem from an unresolved V gene, and the remainder is unexplained. V and J calls and clone size are those listed in that table; D and trimming were worked out from the DNA. The sample yields 200,000 to 250,000 clones; about 75% were counted once. Around 5.9% of the sample is held by the ten biggest clonotypes.

The time point label on this specimen signifies: 12 to 13 months on ibrutinib. For TCR beta library preparation, roughly 2 micrograms of genomic DNA were extracted from the cryopreserved PBMCs. High-throughput TCR beta sequencing was performed on longitudinal blood samples from CLL patients receiving ibrutinib monotherapy. Patients were enrolled in a phase 2 open-label single-center ibrutinib monotherapy trial. This TCR came from a human donor with chronic lymphocytic leukemia. The starting material was PBMCs, obtained after 12 months of ibrutinib treatment.

The bases are TGTGCTAGTGGGGAATCAAGCTCCTACAATGAGCAGTTCTTC. It translates to CASGESSSYNEQFF. The chain links TRBV12-5 with TRBJ2-1, with the D gene not confidently named. CDR1 and CDR2, per the germline V gene, are LGHNT and FRNRAP. V and J are truncated by 6 bases and 0 bases respectively, leaving an intervening sequence of 9 bases. The CDR3 numbers 14 residues from cysteine through phenylalanine. Only CDR3 DNA remains: 42 bases, in frame from the first base. The reference TRBV12-5 and TRBJ2-1 proteins fill in what lies around the CDR3, so the full variable domain reads DARVTQTPRHKVTEMGQEVTMRCQPILGHNTVFWYRQTMMQGLELLAYFRNRAPLDDSGMPKDRFSAEMPDATLATLKIQPSEPRDSAVYFCASGESSSYNEQFFGPGTRLTVL.